Below are 13 T cell receptor beta chains sequenced from a single sample in a study of cytotoxic CD8 clonotypes in ibrutinib-treated CLL. Clones were read by immunoSEQ multiplex PCR, and TCRdb kept only the in-frame ones, dropping some. The sample has approximately 50,000 clones; roughly 71% are singletons. The source material was PBMCs, sampled after 12 months of ibrutinib treatment. These receptors were obtained from a human donor with chronic lymphocytic leukemia.

The chain couples TRBV6-6 to TRBJ1-4, with D possibly matching TRBD1 (5 bases). Germline V gene lookup returns CDR1 MNHNY and CDR2 SVGAGI (reference sequence). The CDR3 length is 15 residues. V dropped 2 bases and J dropped 8 bases, with 15 bases sitting between them. This CDR3 is CASSYGDTGGEKLFF. The CDR3 DNA sequence: TGTGCCAGCAGTTACGGGGATACTGGGGGGGAAAAACTGTTTTTT.

The V gene is TRBV5-1, the J gene TRBJ2-1; TRBD1 agrees at 8 bases. The CDR3 length is 14 residues. The germline V gene encodes CDR1 SGHRS and CDR2 YFSETQ. Trimming cost V 7 bases and J 0 bases; bases outside gene matches: 3. The CDR3 here is CASGGTGSYNEQFF. The CDR3 nucleotides are TGCGCCAGCGGTGGGACAGGCTCCTACAATGAGCAGTTCTTC.

CDR3 in amino acids: CASSRQVYEQYF. The CDR3 DNA reads as TGTGCCAGCTCGCGACAGGTTTACGAGCAGTACTTC. The chain employs TRBV18 and TRBJ2-7, with D tentatively TRBD1 (6 bases). The germline V gene has CDR1 KGHSH and CDR2 LQKENI. This CDR3 contains 12 residues. V was shortened by 6 bases and J by 4 bases, with 10 bases between the two germline ends.

This clone was picked up a small number of times. The gene calls are TRBV10-3 and TRBJ2-2, with TRBD2 matching 7 bases. CDR3 length: 16 residues. V gave up 6 bases and J gave up 4 bases; unmatched junction bases: 11. CDR1 and CDR2 (germline): ENHRY, SYGVKD. The CDR3 DNA reads TGTGCCATCAGAAGACTAGCCCAGGGTCCCACCGGGGAGCTGTTTTTT. This codes for CAIRRLAQGPTGELFF.

There are a few counts of this clone. The chain combines TRBV28 with TRBJ2-2; 10 nucleotides line up with TRBD2. This CDR3 spans 14 amino acids. CDR1 MDHEN and CDR2 SYDVKM come from the germline V gene. With V trimmed by 4 bases and J by 6 bases, 2 bases remained unmatched. In DNA, the CDR3 is TGTGCCAGCAGTTCGGGACTAGCGCCCGGGGAGCTGTTTTTT. Protein: CASSSGLAPGELFF.

The gene calls are TRBV28 and TRBJ2-7, with no clear D. CDR3 length equals 12 residues. The ends were cut back, 3 bases at V and 6 bases at J, with 9 bases in the middle. Germline loops: CDR1 MDHEN, CDR2 SYDVKM. CDR3 coding DNA: TGTGCCAGCAGTTTCCTATTCTCCGAGCAGTACTTC. Protein product: CASSFLFSEQYF.

Notes on this clone: This specimen includes other DNA sequences encoding the same CDR3. The rearrangement uses TRBV5-1 and TRBJ2-3; D is undetermined. The CDR3 has 12 residues. With 1 base removed from V and 2 bases from J, the gap between germline ends came to 2 bases. Germline-derived CDR1 and CDR2 are SGHRS and YFSETQ. CDR3 nucleotides: TGCGCCAGCAGCTTGTCCACAGATACGCAGTATTTT. Amino acids: CASSLSTDTQYF.

The chain employs TRBV11-2 and TRBJ2-5; D possibly corresponds to TRBD1 (5 bases). Germline V CDR1 and CDR2: SGHAT, FQNNGV. With 5 bases removed from V and 4 bases from J, the gap between germline ends came to 17 bases. The CDR3 has 15 residues. The CDR3 nucleotides read TGTGCCAGCAGCCTTAAAGGGCGACAGATAGAGACCCAGTACTTC. This codes for CASSLKGRQIETQYF.

The genes are TRBV28 and TRBJ2-1; 10 bases align to TRBD2. Germline assignment: CDR1 MDHEN and CDR2 SYDVKM. The V segment lost 7 bases and the J segment 4 bases; nucleotides outside the gene matches: 1. The CDR3 is 13 residues long. The CDR3 DNA reads TGTGCCAGCATTAGCGGGGGGTACAATGAGCAGTTCTTC. This gives the protein CASISGGYNEQFF.

V gene TRBV13 combines with J gene TRBJ2-7; tentative D call: TRBD2 (5 bases). This CDR3 has 14 residues. Looked up from germline, CDR1 is PRHDT and CDR2 is FYEKMQ (reference sequence). Trimming stripped 2 bases from V and 3 bases from J, with 11 bases between. CDR3 sequence reads: CASSLRLANYEQYF. CDR3 nucleotide sequence: TGTGCCAGCAGCTTACGGCTAGCAAACTACGAGCAGTACTTC.

CDR3 DNA: TGTGCCAGCAGTCCTAGGGAGGAGCAGTTCTTC. It specifies CASSPREEQFF. The chain couples TRBV7-3 to TRBJ2-1, with D possibly being TRBD2 (5 bases). This CDR3 comprises 11 residues. The V gene lost 6 bases and the J gene lost 10 bases, with 10 bases spanning the gap. Germline values: CDR1 SGHTA, CDR2 FQGTGA.

This chain links TRBV29-1 with TRBJ2-7, with 10 bases identical to TRBD2. CDR3 size: 14 residues. Per the germline V gene, CDR1 is SQVTM and CDR2 is ANQGSEA. After removal of 7 bases from V and 4 bases from J, the junction contained 10 bases not matched to a gene. For the CDR3, the DNA is TGCAGCGCCACTCTAGCGGGAGTCGGGTACGAGCAGTACTTC. Translation gives CSATLAGVGYEQYF.

Written as DNA, the CDR3 is TGTGCCACCGCTCTGCGGGCTTACACCGGGGAGCTGTTTTTT. Translation gives CATALRAYTGELFF. This chain connects TRBV5-4 to TRBJ2-2, with D possibly being TRBD2 (5 bases). The CDR3 runs 14 residues. V lost 9 bases and J lost 3, with 15 bases in between. CDR1 is SGHNT and CDR2 is YYREEE in the germline V gene (reference sequence).